Below are 24 T cell receptor beta chains sequenced from a single sample in a study of blood T cell repertoires in COVID-19. The method was immunoSEQ multiplex PCR; TCRdb's version includes in-frame clones alone and lacks a portion of them. This sample has under 200,000 clones; around 77% occur once, and the top ten carry around 6.3%. The sequenced material came from peripheral blood. All receptors come from a man aged 70 or older with active or convalescent COVID-19.

CDR3 nucleotide sequence: TGCGCCAGCAGCAAGACTAGCGGGGAATACAATGAGCAGTTCTTC. It specifies CASSKTSGEYNEQFF. The chain has TRBV5-1 and TRBJ2-1; 11 bases match TRBD2. CDR1 SGHRS and CDR2 YFSETQ come from the germline V gene. Trimming cost V 4 bases and J 4 bases; bases outside gene matches: 4. The CDR3 loop spans 15 amino acids.

V and J are TRBV12-3 or TRBV12-4 and TRBJ2-1; the D is unclear. Between the trimmed V and J ends, which lost 4 bases and 6 bases, there was a span of 10 bases. The CDR3 extends over 13 amino acids. CDR3 amino acids: CASSYRVPNEQFF. DNA of the CDR3: TGTGCCAGCAGTTACAGAGTACCCAATGAGCAGTTCTTC.

V usage is TRBV7-6 and J usage is TRBJ2-3; 10 nucleotides line up with TRBD1. V dropped 2 bases and J dropped 3; count of bases not matched to a gene: 2. Germline V lookup: CDR1 SGHVS, CDR2 FNYEAQ. The CDR3 is made up of 15 amino acids. CDR3 residues: CASSLPDRGTDTQYF. The CDR3 DNA reads as TGTGCCAGCAGCTTACCGGACAGGGGGACAGATACGCAGTATTTT.

This chain connects TRBV27 to TRBJ1-1, with 9 bases that match TRBD1. Trimming removed 7 bases from V and 0 bases from J; junction bases left unmatched: 9. Germline V gene sequence: CDR1 MNHEY, CDR2 SMNVEV (reference sequence). The CDR3 spans 16 residues. The DNA for the CDR3 is TGTGCCAGCAATACCAACAGGGGGCTCATGAACACTGAAGCTTTCTTT. It codes for CASNTNRGLMNTEAFF.

CDR3 in DNA: TGTGCCAGCAGTTCTCACAGGGGGCGTAAAGCTACTGGCTACACCTTC. This translates into CASSSHRGRKATGYTF. V gene TRBV6-5 combines with J gene TRBJ1-2, with TRBD1 matching 9 bases. This CDR3 is built from 16 residues. Trimming removed 4 bases from V and 7 bases from J; junction bases left unmatched: 13. The germline gives CDR1 MNHEY, CDR2 SVGAGI.

This chain connects TRBV2 to TRBJ2-3; TRBD2 aligns across 13 bases. Per the germline V gene, CDR1 is SNHLY and CDR2 is FYNNEI. V dropped 5 bases and J dropped 3; count of bases not matched to a gene: 8. The CDR3 consists of 17 residues. CDR3 nucleotide sequence: TGTGCCAGCAGTCGTTGGACTAGCGGGGGACAGACAGATACGCAGTATTTT. Protein: CASSRWTSGGQTDTQYF.

This clone was detected only a few times. The rearrangement uses TRBV4-3 and TRBJ2-2; a weak D match, TRBD1 (5 bases). The CDR3 length is 16 residues. V was clipped by 6 bases and J by 6 bases, with 20 bases between them. From germline, CDR1 is LGHNA and CDR2 YSLEER. The CDR3 spells CASSPRQSLGAGELFF. The CDR3 nucleotides are TGCGCCAGCAGTCCCCGACAGTCCCTTGGGGCCGGGGAGCTGTTTTTT.

This sequence joins TRBV19 and TRBJ2-1, with 7 bases aligning to TRBD2. CDR1 LNHDA and CDR2 SQIVND come from the germline V gene (reference sequence). The V segment lost 0 bases and the J segment 2 bases; nucleotides outside the gene matches: 4. The CDR3 is 16 amino acids. The CDR3 sequence: CASSIEAGYPYNEQFF. The CDR3 region has the DNA TGTGCCAGTAGTATAGAAGCGGGGTACCCCTACAATGAGCAGTTCTTC.

A remark on this clone: The sample contains more than one DNA sequence encoding this CDR3. The chain has TRBV5-4 and TRBJ1-2, with 7 bases matching TRBD1. Losses at the gene ends were 1 base for V and 3 bases for J; bases not matched to a gene: 0. Per the germline V gene, CDR1 is SGHNT and CDR2 is YYREEE (reference sequence). There are 13 residues in the CDR3. CDR3 sequence (DNA): TGTGCCAGCAGCTTGACAGGGGACTATGGCTACACCTTC. Amino acid sequence: CASSLTGDYGYTF. The whole variable domain, filled in from reference TRBV5-4 and TRBJ1-2, reads ETGVTQSPTHLIKTRGQQVTLRCSSQSGHNTVSWYQQALGQGPQFIFQYYREEENGRGNFPPRFSGLQFPNYSSELNVNALELDDSALYLCASSLTGDYGYTFGSGTRLTVV.

The rearrangement links TRBV12-3 or TRBV12-4 to TRBJ1-1, with 8 bases matching TRBD1. Trimming at V came to 6 bases and at J to 4 bases, leaving 4 bases not matched to a gene. This CDR3 contains 13 residues. CDR3: CASSKDRGTEAFF. The CDR3 bases are TGTGCCAGCAGCAAAGACAGGGGCACTGAAGCTTTCTTT.

This chain uses TRBV19 with TRBJ2-2, with D possibly matching TRBD1 (6 bases). In germline, CDR1 is LNHDA, CDR2 SQIVND (reference sequence). CDR3 length: 14 amino acids. Trimming stripped 4 bases from V and 3 bases from J, with 9 bases between. CDR3: CASSTGQYTGELFF. In DNA, the CDR3 is TGTGCCAGTAGTACCGGACAGTACACCGGGGAGCTGTTTTTT.

V usage is TRBV7-2 and J usage is TRBJ2-7, with 7 bases matching TRBD2. J lost 5 bases, V lost 5 bases, and 9 bases had no gene match. The CDR3 runs to 14 residues. Germline V gene data show CDR1 as SGHTA and CDR2 as FQGNSA. The DNA of the CDR3 is TGTGCCAGCAGCCCAAGTCGGGGGGTCAACGAGCAGTACTTC. It is translated as CASSPSRGVNEQYF.

The DNA of the CDR3 is TGTGCCAGCAGCCCCCCGAACCCCGGGACTAGCGGGGAAGAGACCCAGTACTTC. It specifies CASSPPNPGTSGEETQYF. The V and J genes are TRBV21-1 and TRBJ2-5; the tabulated D call, TRBD2, remains unverified against the DNA. TRBV21-1 is marked as a pseudogene. This CDR3 has 18 amino acids.

Regarding this clone: The sample contains more than one DNA sequence encoding this CDR3. The chain links TRBV7-3 to TRBJ2-1; TRBD2 aligns across 9 bases. V lost 6 bases to trimming and J lost 6 bases; unmatched junction nucleotides: 9. CDR3 length equals 15 residues. In germline, CDR1 is SGHTA, CDR2 FQGTGA. CDR3 sequence reads: CASSRAGGPLNEQFF. CDR3 coding DNA: TGTGCCAGCAGTAGGGCGGGAGGGCCTCTCAATGAGCAGTTCTTC. Full variable domain (remainder filled in from reference TRBV7-3 and TRBJ2-1): GAGVSQTPSNKVTEKGKYVELRCDPISGHTALYWYRQSLGQGPEFLIYFQGTGAADDSGLPNDRFFAVRPEGSVSTLKIQRTERGDSAVYLCASSRAGGPLNEQFFGPGTRLTVL.

J is TRBJ1-2 and V is TRBV6-6; TRBD1 might be the D (6 bases). CDR1 MNHNY and CDR2 SVGAGI come from the germline V gene (reference sequence). V dropped 6 bases and J dropped 3 bases, with 14 bases sitting between them. This CDR3 has 14 residues. The CDR3 here is CASRREGGYYGYTF. For the CDR3, the DNA is TGTGCCAGCAGGAGGGAAGGGGGTTACTATGGCTACACCTTC.

The chain carries TRBV7-3 and TRBJ2-3; D might be TRBD2 (6 bases). Germline V gene data show CDR1 as SGHTA and CDR2 as FQGTGA. The V end was cut by 5 bases, the J end by 6 bases, with 15 bases between. The CDR3 sequence is 14 residues long. The CDR3 DNA reads TGTGCCAGCAGCCTTGTGGGGGGATCGGATACGCAGTATTTT. Protein sequence: CASSLVGGSDTQYF.

The chain recombines TRBV3-1 (or the pseudogene TRBV3-2) with TRBJ2-5; tentative D call: TRBD1 (6 bases). V shed 8 bases and J shed 2 bases, with 9 bases lying between them. Germline loops: CDR1 LGHDT, CDR2 YNNKEL (reference sequence). The CDR3 totals 12 residues. CDR3 coding DNA: TGTGCCAGCGGACAGCAGCAAGAGACCCAGTACTTC. Amino acids: CASGQQQETQYF.

This clone was found once. V gene TRBV28 combines with J gene TRBJ1-4; 9 bases fit TRBD1. The CDR3 consists of 12 residues. V shed 10 bases and J 8 bases; nucleotides not matched to a gene: 5. Germline values: CDR1 MDHEN, CDR2 SYDVKM. CDR3 nucleotides: TGTGCCACCACAGGGGGCGACGAAAAACTGTTTTTT. This gives the protein CATTGGDEKLFF. Full variable domain (outside the CDR3, taken from reference TRBV28 and TRBJ1-4): DVKVTQSSRYLVKRTGEKVFLECVQDMDHENMFWYRQDPGLGLRLIYFSYDVKMKEKGDIPEGYSVSREKKERFSLILESASTNQTSMYLCATTGGDEKLFFGSGTQLSVL.

The chain carries TRBV7-8 and TRBJ2-5, with TRBD2 identical over 9 bases. CDR3 size: 19 residues. CDR1 and CDR2 (germline): SGHVS, FQNEAQ. After removal of 5 bases from V and 5 bases from J, the junction contained 21 bases not matched to a gene. CDR3 DNA: TGTGCCAGCAGCCTAGGTTTAATACACGGCGGGAGGGCCGGGGAGACCCAGTACTTC. This gives the protein CASSLGLIHGGRAGETQYF. The full variable domain, rest sourced from reference TRBV7-8 and TRBJ2-5, is GAGVSQSPRYKVAKRGQDVALRCDPISGHVSLFWYQQALGQGPEFLTYFQNEAQLDKSGLPSDRFFAERPEGSVSTLKIQRTQQEDSAVYLCASSLGLIHGGRAGETQYFGPGTRLLVL.

The chain joins TRBV21-1 to TRBJ1-5; the table's D call TRBD1 went unverified against the DNA. TRBV21-1 is a listed pseudogene. The CDR3 is 18 residues long. The CDR3 loop reads CASSQSRDRGRLDQPQHF. CDR3 bases: TGTGCCAGCAGCCAAAGTCGGGACAGGGGGCGCCTAGATCAGCCCCAGCATTTT.

About this clone: This could be a read error, since a much larger clone is one nucleotide away. The chain has TRBV7-8 and TRBJ1-1, with D possibly being TRBD1 (5 bases). This CDR3 has 13 residues. V dropped 1 base and J dropped 5 bases, with 8 bases sitting between them. Looked up from germline, CDR1 is SGHVS and CDR2 is FQNEAQ. The CDR3 nucleotides are TGTGCCAGCAGCTTAGGGGGGGGGACTGAAGCTTTCTTT. Translation gives CASSLGGGTEAFF.

The chain uses TRBV30 and TRBJ2-3; weak D call: TRBD2 (7 bases). CDR3 length: 16 amino acids. The germline V and J ends were trimmed by 0 bases and 5 bases, with 18 bases remaining between them. Germline assignment: CDR1 GTSNPN and CDR2 SVGIG (reference sequence). The DNA for the CDR3 is TGTGCCTGGAGTGTCCTAGGGGGGGAGTCGGGAGATACGCAGTATTTT. Its protein product is CAWSVLGGESGDTQYF.

This clone was seen repeatedly, ten times or more. The chain is built from TRBV18 and TRBJ2-2; tentatively, D is TRBD1 (6 bases). Germline V gene lookup returns CDR1 KGHSH and CDR2 LQKENI. The CDR3 sequence is 15 residues long. Trimming took 6 bases from V and 6 from J, leaving 17 bases between them. CDR3 nucleotides: TGTGCCAGCTCCCCTGGGCAGGGGACCGCCGGGGAGCTGTTTTTT. This encodes CASSPGQGTAGELFF.

The CDR3 coding sequence is TGTGCCAGCAGCCAAGAACAGAACACTGAAGCTTTCTTT. Residues: CASSQEQNTEAFF. V gene TRBV4-2 combines with J gene TRBJ1-1, with D unclear. V was cut by 0 bases and J by 1 base, with 3 bases left in between. CDR1 is LGHNA, CDR2 YNFKEQ, per germline. The CDR3 extends over 13 amino acids.